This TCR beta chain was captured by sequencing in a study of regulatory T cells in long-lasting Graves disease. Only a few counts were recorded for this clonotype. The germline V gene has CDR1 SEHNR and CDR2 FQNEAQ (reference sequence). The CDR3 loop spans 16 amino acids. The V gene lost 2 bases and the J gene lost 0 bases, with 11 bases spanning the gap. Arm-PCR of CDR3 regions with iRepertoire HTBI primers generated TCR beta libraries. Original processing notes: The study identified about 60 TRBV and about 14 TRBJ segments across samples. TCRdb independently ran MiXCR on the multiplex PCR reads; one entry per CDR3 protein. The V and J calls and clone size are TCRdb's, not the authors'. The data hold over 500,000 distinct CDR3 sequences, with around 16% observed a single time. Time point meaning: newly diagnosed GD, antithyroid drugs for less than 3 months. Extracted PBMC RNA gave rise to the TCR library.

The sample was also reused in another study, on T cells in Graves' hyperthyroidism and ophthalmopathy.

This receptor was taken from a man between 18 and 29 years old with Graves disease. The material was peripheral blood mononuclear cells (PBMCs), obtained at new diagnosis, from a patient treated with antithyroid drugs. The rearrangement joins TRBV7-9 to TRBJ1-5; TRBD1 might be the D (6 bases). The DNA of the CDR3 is TGTGCCAGCAGCTTATGGGGGCTGGATAGCAATCAGCCCCAGCATTTT. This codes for CASSLWGLDSNQPQHF.